This T cell receptor beta chain is drawn from a study of T cells in tuberculosis. Study-wide results and limits: Active tuberculosis TCR-alpha repertoires lay closer to GMM-specific TCRs than IGRA-negative controls, suggesting clonal expansion.

The CDR3 is made up of 11 amino acids. The V end lost 4 bases, the J end lost 9 bases, and 7 bases lay between the germline ends. Latent tuberculosis screening used tuberculin skin test and IGRA at entry. About this clone: What it binds is not known.

Sequencing used immunoSEQ multiplex PCR; TCRdb keeps in-frame clones, though not all of them. The sample has about 24,000 clones, over 95% seen once. V gene TRBV6-7 combines with J gene TRBJ1-5; D unclear. TRBV6-7 is known as an ORF, though its function is uncertain. The sample taken for sequencing was PBMCs. The sequence was obtained from a donor between 10 and 35 years old with latent tuberculosis or without tuberculosis infection. CDR3 coding DNA: TGTGCCAGCAGTTTACTGAGGCCCCAGCATTTT. Protein product: CASSLLRPQHF.